These 21 T cell receptor beta chains came from one sample sequenced in a study of T cells expressing NK-cell markers. TCRdb re-called the 5' RACE reads; one entry per CDR3 protein, DNA not given. The sample is made up of roughly 450,000 distinct CDR3 sequences, and the top ten hold 1.4% of it. The sequenced sample consisted of blood T cells: a sorted CD56 or NKG2C T cell subset, CD4+ or CD8+ T cells, or bulk PBMC T cells (not recorded which). These receptors were collected from a woman in her fifties or sixties in good health.

The rearrangement uses TRBV5-1 and TRBJ1-1. The CDR3 contains 16 residues. From germline, CDR1 is SGHRS and CDR2 YFSETQ. The CDR3 is CASSLGLAGGNTEAFF. The complete variable domain, with remaining parts taken from reference TRBV5-1 and TRBJ1-1, reads KAGVTQTPRYLIKTRGQQVTLSCSPISGHRSVSWYQQTPGQGLQFLFEYFSETQRNKGNFPGRFSGRQFSNSRSEMNVSTLELGDSALYLCASSLGLAGGNTEAFFGQGTRLTVV.

The CDR3 region is CASSEALTGSYNEQFF. V and J are TRBV6-1 and TRBJ2-1; TCRdb names TRBD1, which stays unverified in the absence of DNA. The germline CDR1 and CDR2 sequences are MNHNS and SASEGT. The CDR3 is 16 residues long.

The chain joins TRBV6-4 to TRBJ2-1; TCRdb picks TRBD2, but there is no DNA to check that call. Germline values: CDR1 MRHNA, CDR2 SNTAGT. The CDR3 has 12 residues. The CDR3 is CASSDRTSEQFF.

The genes are TRBV5-1 and TRBJ2-2; as DNA is missing, the TRBD2 call by TCRdb cannot be tested. This CDR3 has 14 amino acids. From germline, CDR1 is SGHRS and CDR2 YFSETQ. CDR3 in amino acids: CASSPNNEGGELFF.

The rearrangement joins TRBV5-1 to TRBJ2-3. The germline CDR1 and CDR2 sequences are SGHRS and YFSETQ. The length of the CDR3 is 14 residues. This CDR3 reads CASSFRSQTDTQYF.

The genes are TRBV6-5 and TRBJ1-6; TCRdb proposes TRBD1, but this gene call is untestable without DNA. The CDR3 runs 15 residues. The germline V gene has CDR1 MNHEY and CDR2 SVGAGI. CDR3: CASSDNRGRHSPLHF.

The rearrangement joins TRBV4-1 to TRBJ2-1. This CDR3 is built from 14 residues. Germline assignment: CDR1 MGHRA and CDR2 YSYEKL. The CDR3 protein is CASSSWVVRNEQFF.

The chain links TRBV6-4 to TRBJ2-3. The CDR3 runs to 15 residues. Germline CDR1 MRHNA, CDR2 SNTAGT. The CDR3 is CASSDSGLSTDTQYF.

The chain combines TRBV3-1 with TRBJ2-3; TCRdb indicates TRBD2, and absent DNA this call remains unverified. The CDR3 covers 19 residues. Germline-derived CDR1 and CDR2 are LGHDT and YNNKEL (reference sequence). The CDR3 is CASSQGLAGVGLSTDTQYF.

This chain links TRBV12-3 or TRBV12-4 with TRBJ2-7; TCRdb lists TRBD1, though no DNA is available to test this call. This CDR3 has 14 residues. The CDR3: CASSLSGAEGEQYF.

The rearrangement joins TRBV5-1 to TRBJ2-7; the D call from TCRdb, TRBD2, cannot be confirmed without DNA. Germline CDR1 and CDR2: SGHRS and YFSETQ. The CDR3 runs to 15 residues. This chain's CDR3 is CASSFVGSLSSEQYF.

The V call is TRBV4-1, the J call TRBJ2-2; the TRBD2 assignment by TCRdb is unverifiable without DNA. Germline V gene data show CDR1 as MGHRA and CDR2 as YSYEKL. This CDR3 spans 17 amino acids. Here the CDR3 reads CASSRTTGLLNTGELFF.

The chain has TRBV7-2 and TRBJ1-6. CDR3 length: 15 amino acids. Germline loops: CDR1 SGHTA, CDR2 FQGNSA. CDR3 protein: CASSLRAGNNSPLHF.

This chain uses TRBV5-1 with TRBJ2-1; TCRdb calls TRBD2, which cannot be checked without DNA. CDR1 and CDR2 from the germline V gene are SGHRS and YFSETQ. This CDR3 spans 15 amino acids. CDR3 sequence: CASSLGTSGSYEQFF.

This chain joins TRBV3-1 and TRBJ2-6. The CDR3 runs 17 residues. Germline V lookup: CDR1 LGHDT, CDR2 YNNKEL (reference sequence). CDR3 sequence: CASSQDVSGGGANVLTF.

The chain combines TRBV11-2 with TRBJ2-1. Germline assignment: CDR1 SGHAT and CDR2 FQNNGV. The CDR3 loop spans 14 amino acids. The CDR3 is CASSSISSYNEQFF.

The V call is TRBV21-1, the J call TRBJ1-1. TRBV21-1 is a pseudogene locus. The CDR3 runs to 12 residues. The CDR3 spells CASSGRFTEAFF.

The chain is built from TRBV5-4 and TRBJ1-2; lacking DNA, the TRBD1 call made by TCRdb goes unchecked. The CDR3 runs 14 residues. Germline assignment: CDR1 SGHNT and CDR2 YYREEE (reference sequence). This CDR3 is CASSLNGGMGGYTF.

This chain links TRBV7-9 with TRBJ2-1; TCRdb indicates TRBD2, and absent DNA this call remains unverified. CDR1 SEHNR and CDR2 FQNEAQ come from the germline V gene (reference sequence). This CDR3 spans 14 amino acids. The chain's CDR3 is CASSLGGGSGEQFF.

The chain employs TRBV4-2 and TRBJ2-3; TCRdb proposes TRBD1, but this gene call is untestable without DNA. The CDR3 covers 16 residues. The germline CDR1 and CDR2 sequences are LGHNA and YNFKEQ. The CDR3: CASSQAGAQRTDTQYF.

V is TRBV6-5 and J is TRBJ2-3; without DNA, the TCRdb call of TRBD2 cannot be checked. Looked up from germline, CDR1 is MNHEY and CDR2 is SVGAGI. This CDR3 spans 14 amino acids. The CDR3 here is CASSYWRATDTQYF.